Below are 15 T cell receptor beta chains sequenced from a single sample in a study of blood T cell repertoires in COVID-19 (TCRdb year 2020). Library preparation used the immunoSEQ multiplex PCR assay. In TCRdb, the immuneACCESS table is reduced to in-frame sequences with V and J assigned. These tables do not hold every clone; where another copy was compared, an unresolved V gene accounts for under half, and the others remain unexplained. Across this sample there are about 250,000 clones, with about 82% seen only once. The ten largest clones capture 9.1% of the sample. Source material: PBMCs or T cells enriched from blood (not recorded which). The receptors stem from a woman between 45 and 60 years old with acute COVID-19.

This chain uses TRBV7-8 with TRBJ2-6; possibly TRBD1 for D (6 bases). CDR3 length equals 17 residues. Deletions cut 5 bases from V and 2 bases from J, with 16 bases between. Germline V gives CDR1 SGHVS, CDR2 FQNEAQ. CDR3 DNA: TGTGCCAGCAGCCCCAGGACAGTTAATGCTGGGGCCAACGTCCTGACTTTC. Its protein is CASSPRTVNAGANVLTF.

This clone was counted a few times. The chain carries TRBV5-1 and TRBJ1-4; D might be TRBD1 (5 bases). The CDR3 spans 14 residues. The V end was cut by 2 bases, the J end by 7 bases, with 12 bases between. Germline-derived CDR1 and CDR2 are SGHRS and YFSETQ. CDR3 nucleotides: TGCGCCAGCAGCTTAAGGAACGGGGGTGAAAAACTGTTTTTT. Translation gives CASSLRNGGEKLFF.

V gene TRBV7-6 combines with J gene TRBJ1-2; D might be TRBD1 (5 bases). Trimming took off 2 bases at V and 2 bases at J, with 9 bases between the two ends. This CDR3 is built from 14 residues. Germline V lookup: CDR1 SGHVS, CDR2 FNYEAQ. CDR3 DNA sequence: TGTGCCAGCAGCTTATTTGGGGGGAACTATGGCTACACCTTC. Residues: CASSLFGGNYGYTF.

The chain recombines TRBV24-1 with TRBJ1-5; tentatively, D is TRBD1 (5 bases). Germline-derived CDR1 and CDR2 are KGHDR and SFDVKD. CDR3 length: 13 residues. The ends were cut back, 3 bases at V and 8 bases at J, with 10 bases in the middle. The CDR3 loop reads CATSDRGSEPQHF. DNA for the CDR3: TGTGCCACCAGTGATCGGGGGTCGGAGCCCCAGCATTTT.

This sequence joins TRBV12-5 and TRBJ2-5, with TRBD2 matching 14 bases. This CDR3 has 18 amino acids. Per germline, CDR1 LGHNT and CDR2 FRNRAP. With V trimmed by 5 bases and J by 4 bases, 12 bases remained unmatched. This CDR3 reads CASGPGLAGAYLGETQYF. The CDR3 nucleotides read TGTGCTAGTGGTCCGGGACTAGCGGGGGCCTATTTAGGAGAGACCCAGTACTTC. Full variable domain (rest looked up from reference TRBV12-5 and TRBJ2-5): DARVTQTPRHKVTEMGQEVTMRCQPILGHNTVFWYRQTMMQGLELLAYFRNRAPLDDSGMPKDRFSAEMPDATLATLKIQPSEPRDSAVYFCASGPGLAGAYLGETQYFGPGTRLLVL.

The V gene is TRBV6-1, the J gene TRBJ1-2; no reliable D call. The ends were cut back, 1 base at V and 4 bases at J, with 10 bases in the middle. Per germline, CDR1 MNHNS and CDR2 SASEGT. The CDR3 runs to 14 residues. CDR3 sequence reads: CASSEGSEIYGYTF. The CDR3 bases are TGTGCCAGCAGTGAAGGGTCAGAAATCTATGGCTACACCTTC.

The V gene is TRBV14, the J gene TRBJ2-7; 12 nucleotides match TRBD1. The ends lost 4 bases at V and 3 bases at J; junction bases unmatched: 4. From germline, CDR1 is SGHDN and CDR2 FVKESK. The CDR3 runs 15 residues. The CDR3 loop is CASSPGQGAFYEQYF. The CDR3 nucleotides read TGTGCCAGCAGCCCGGGACAGGGGGCATTCTACGAGCAGTACTTC.

The gene calls are TRBV4-3 and TRBJ2-5; TRBD2 agrees at 7 bases. Germline V CDR1 and CDR2: LGHNA, YSLEER. V shed 4 bases and J 5 bases; nucleotides not matched to a gene: 7. The CDR3 sequence is 14 residues long. CDR3 in amino acids: CASSPAGRGETQYF. The CDR3 nucleotides read TGCGCCAGCAGCCCAGCGGGGAGAGGGGAGACCCAGTACTTC.

The chain links TRBV14 to TRBJ2-1; D is unresolved. CDR1 and CDR2 from the germline V gene are SGHDN and FVKESK. V was cut by 2 bases and J by 7 bases, with 6 bases left in between. The CDR3 totals 12 residues. CDR3: CASSQRLNEQFF. DNA for the CDR3: TGTGCCAGCAGCCAACGGTTAAATGAGCAGTTCTTC.

The chain carries TRBV6-5 and TRBJ1-6, with D possibly being TRBD1 (5 bases). Germline CDR1 and CDR2: MNHEY and SVGAGI. V was clipped by 9 bases and J by 7 bases, with 13 bases between them. The CDR3 length is 13 residues. The DNA for the CDR3 is TGTGCCAGTGGTCAGGGTTACAATTCACCCCTCCACTTT. The encoded protein is CASGQGYNSPLHF.

The rearrangement links TRBV6-2 or TRBV6-3 to TRBJ2-5; maybe TRBD2 (5 bases). The CDR3 totals 13 residues. The germline V gene has CDR1 MNHEY and CDR2 SVGEGT. V lost 7 bases and J lost 3, with 12 bases in between. CDR3 in amino acids: CASTPDGEETQYF. CDR3 bases: TGTGCCAGCACCCCCGACGGGGAAGAGACCCAGTACTTC.

The genes are TRBV19 and TRBJ2-1; 10 positions match TRBD2. Germline V CDR1 and CDR2: LNHDA, SQIVND (reference sequence). The trim removed 5 bases at V and 10 bases at J, leaving 8 bases unmatched. The CDR3 covers 14 residues. The CDR3 spells CASSGSGGAREQFF. CDR3 bases: TGTGCCAGTAGTGGCAGCGGGGGGGCCAGGGAGCAGTTCTTC. Filled out from reference TRBV19 and TRBJ2-1, the complete variable domain reads DGGITQSPKYLFRKEGQNVTLSCEQNLNHDAMYWYRQDPGQGLRLIYYSQIVNDFQKGDIAEGYSVSREKKESFPLTVTSAQKNPTAFYLCASSGSGGAREQFFGPGTRLTVL.

The J gene is TRBJ1-4, the V gene TRBV30, with D perhaps TRBD1 (6 bases). This CDR3 is built from 12 residues. Trimming shortened V by 5 bases and J by 7 bases, and 11 bases separated the two germline ends. Germline CDR1 and CDR2: GTSNPN and SVGIG (reference sequence). In DNA, the CDR3 is TGTGCCTGGTCGCGAGGGGGTGAAAAACTGTTTTTT. Its translation: CAWSRGGEKLFF.

The chain joins TRBV4-3 to TRBJ1-2; 7 bases are shared with TRBD1. Losses at the gene ends were 1 base for V and 3 bases for J; bases not matched to a gene: 5. CDR3 size: 15 residues. Germline CDR1 LGHNA, CDR2 YSLEER. The CDR3 DNA reads as TGCGCCAGCAGCCAAGGACAGGGTGCAGACTATGGCTACACCTTC. It encodes CASSQGQGADYGYTF.

The CDR3 sequence is CASSGQGREEQYF. CDR3 sequence (DNA): TGCGCCAGCAGCGGACAGGGGAGGGAAGAGCAGTACTTC. The gene calls are TRBV5-1 and TRBJ2-7; 9 bases line up with TRBD1. The germline CDR1 and CDR2 sequences are SGHRS and YFSETQ. This CDR3 contains 13 residues. The junction had 6 bases not matched to a gene; V was cut back by 4 bases and J by 7 bases.